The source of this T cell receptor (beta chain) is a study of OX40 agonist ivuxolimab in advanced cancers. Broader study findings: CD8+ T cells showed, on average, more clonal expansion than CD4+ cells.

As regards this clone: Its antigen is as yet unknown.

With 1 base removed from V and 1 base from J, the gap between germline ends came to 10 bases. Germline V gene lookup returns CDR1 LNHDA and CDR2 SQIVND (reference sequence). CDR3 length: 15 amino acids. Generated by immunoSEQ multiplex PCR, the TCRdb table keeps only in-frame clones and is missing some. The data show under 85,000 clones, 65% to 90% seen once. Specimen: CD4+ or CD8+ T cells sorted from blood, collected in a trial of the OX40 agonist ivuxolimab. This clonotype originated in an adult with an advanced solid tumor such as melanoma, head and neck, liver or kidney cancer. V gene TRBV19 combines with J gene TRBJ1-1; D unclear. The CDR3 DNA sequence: TGTGCCAGTAGTATAGTAGGCTTCCCGAACACTGAAGCTTTCTTT. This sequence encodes CASSIVGFPNTEAFF.